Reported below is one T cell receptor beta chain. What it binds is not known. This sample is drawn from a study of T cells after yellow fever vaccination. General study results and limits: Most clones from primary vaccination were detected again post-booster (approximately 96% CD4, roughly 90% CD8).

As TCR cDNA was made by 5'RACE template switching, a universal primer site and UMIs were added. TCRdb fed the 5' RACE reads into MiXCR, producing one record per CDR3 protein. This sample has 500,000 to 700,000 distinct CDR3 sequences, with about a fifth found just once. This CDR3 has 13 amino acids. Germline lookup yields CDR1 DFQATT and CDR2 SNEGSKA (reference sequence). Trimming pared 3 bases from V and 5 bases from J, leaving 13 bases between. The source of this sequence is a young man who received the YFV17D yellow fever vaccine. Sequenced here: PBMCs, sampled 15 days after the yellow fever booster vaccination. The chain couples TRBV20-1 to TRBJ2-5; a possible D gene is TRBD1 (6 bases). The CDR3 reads CSARGAALETQYF. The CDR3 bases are TGCAGTGCTAGGGGGGCGGCATTGGAGACCCAGTACTTC.